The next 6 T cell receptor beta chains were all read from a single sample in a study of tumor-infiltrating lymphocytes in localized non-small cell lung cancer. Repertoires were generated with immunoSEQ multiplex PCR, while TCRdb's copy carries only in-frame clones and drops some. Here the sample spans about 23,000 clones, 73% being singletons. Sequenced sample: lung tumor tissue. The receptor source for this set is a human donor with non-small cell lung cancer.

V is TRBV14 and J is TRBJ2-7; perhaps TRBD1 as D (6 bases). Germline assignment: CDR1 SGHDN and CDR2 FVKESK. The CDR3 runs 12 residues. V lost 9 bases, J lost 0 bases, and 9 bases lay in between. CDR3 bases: TGTGCCAGACCGACAGGCTCCTACGAGCAGTACTTC. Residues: CARPTGSYEQYF.

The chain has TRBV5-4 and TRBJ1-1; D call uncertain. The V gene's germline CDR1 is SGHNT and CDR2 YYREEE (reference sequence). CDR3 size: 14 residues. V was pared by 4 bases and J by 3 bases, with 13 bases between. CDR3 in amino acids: CASSRIREDTEAFF. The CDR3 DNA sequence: TGTGCCAGCAGCAGAATAAGGGAGGACACTGAAGCTTTCTTT.

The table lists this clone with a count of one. This CDR3 reads CASSLPLAGSYEQFF. CDR3 DNA sequence: TGCGCCAGCAGCTTGCCGCTAGCGGGGTCGTATGAGCAGTTCTTC. The chain links TRBV5-1 to TRBJ2-1, with 9 positions matching TRBD2. This CDR3 is 15 amino acids long. From germline, CDR1 is SGHRS and CDR2 YFSETQ. V lost 1 base, J lost 8 bases, and 7 bases stayed unmatched.

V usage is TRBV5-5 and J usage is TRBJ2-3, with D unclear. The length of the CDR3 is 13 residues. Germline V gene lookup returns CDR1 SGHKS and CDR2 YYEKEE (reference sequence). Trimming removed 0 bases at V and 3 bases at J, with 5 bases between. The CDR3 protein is CASSLEGTDTQYF. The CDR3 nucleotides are TGTGCCAGCAGCTTGGAAGGGACAGATACGCAGTATTTT.

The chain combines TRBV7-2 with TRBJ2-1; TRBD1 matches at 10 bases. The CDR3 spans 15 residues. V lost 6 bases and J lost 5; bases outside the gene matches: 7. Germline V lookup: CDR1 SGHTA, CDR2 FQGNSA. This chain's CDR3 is CASSFGTGDHNEQFF. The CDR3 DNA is TGTGCCAGCAGTTTCGGGACAGGGGACCACAATGAGCAGTTCTTC. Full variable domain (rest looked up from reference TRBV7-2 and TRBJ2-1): GAGVSQSPSNKVTEKGKDVELRCDPISGHTALYWYRQSLGQGLEFLIYFQGNSAPDKSGLPSDRFSAERTGGSVSTLTIQRTQQEDSAVYLCASSFGTGDHNEQFFGPGTRLTVL.

The CDR3 here is CAWSVWGASPGANVLTF. CDR3 bases: TGTGCCTGGAGTGTGTGGGGGGCCAGCCCTGGGGCCAACGTCCTGACTTTC. The gene calls are TRBV30 and TRBJ2-6, with D possibly being TRBD1 or TRBD2 (6 bases each). Germline loops: CDR1 GTSNPN, CDR2 SVGIG (reference sequence). The CDR3 covers 17 residues. V lost 0 bases, J lost 2 bases, and 14 bases lay in between.